This record covers a single T cell receptor beta chain. Its antigen is unidentified. These data originate in a study of blood T cells in healthy people across ages. General study results and limits: Relative to aged donors, long-lived donors carried more naive CD4+ cells and displayed higher diversity.

Primed by a sample-barcoded 5' primer and a J-beta primer mix, a second PCR proceeded for about 6 to 12 cycles. Each CDR3 protein is one row after TCRdb ran MiXCR on the 5' RACE reads. The top ten clones hold about 20% of a sample with roughly 800,000 distinct CDR3 sequences, 55% to 75% of them seen once. The sequence was collected from a man in his thirties or forties in good health. The sequencing sample was made of blood.

The CDR3 coding sequence is TGCAGCGTTGATCCGGGACAGGGGAATGAAAAACTGTTTTTT. It encodes CSVDPGQGNEKLFF. The genes are TRBV29-1 and TRBJ1-4; 10 nucleotides agree with TRBD1. Germline lookup yields CDR1 SQVTM and CDR2 ANQGSEA. This CDR3 region has 14 residues. The V segment lost 3 bases and the J segment 5 bases; nucleotides outside the gene matches: 3.